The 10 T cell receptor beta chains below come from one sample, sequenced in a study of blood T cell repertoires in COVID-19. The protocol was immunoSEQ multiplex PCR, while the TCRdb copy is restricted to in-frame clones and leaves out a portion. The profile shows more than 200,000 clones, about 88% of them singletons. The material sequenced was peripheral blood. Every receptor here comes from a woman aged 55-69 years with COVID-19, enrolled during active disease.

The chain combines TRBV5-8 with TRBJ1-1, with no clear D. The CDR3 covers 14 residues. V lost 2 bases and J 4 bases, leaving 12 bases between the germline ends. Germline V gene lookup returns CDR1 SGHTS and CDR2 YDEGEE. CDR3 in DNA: TGTGCCAGCAGCTTCGACAATAAACGCACTGAAGCTTTCTTT. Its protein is CASSFDNKRTEAFF.

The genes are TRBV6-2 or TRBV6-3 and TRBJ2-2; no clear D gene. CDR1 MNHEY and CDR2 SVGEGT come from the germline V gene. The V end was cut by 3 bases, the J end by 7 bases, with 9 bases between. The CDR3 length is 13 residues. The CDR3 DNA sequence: TGTGCCAGCAGTTATGGCCCCCACGGGGAGCTGTTTTTT. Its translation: CASSYGPHGELFF.

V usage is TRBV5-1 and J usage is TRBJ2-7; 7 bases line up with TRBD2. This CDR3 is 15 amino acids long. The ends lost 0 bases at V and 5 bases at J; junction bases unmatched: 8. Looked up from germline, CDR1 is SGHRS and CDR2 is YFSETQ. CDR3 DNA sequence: TGCGCCAGCAGCTTGGAGGGAGGGACCGTCCACGAGCAGTACTTC. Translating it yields CASSLEGGTVHEQYF.

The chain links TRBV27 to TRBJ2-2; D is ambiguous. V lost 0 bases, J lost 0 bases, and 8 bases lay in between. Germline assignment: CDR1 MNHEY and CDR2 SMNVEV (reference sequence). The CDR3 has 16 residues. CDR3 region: CASSLSWLANTGELFF. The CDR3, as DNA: TGTGCCAGCAGTTTATCGTGGCTAGCGAACACCGGGGAGCTGTTTTTT.

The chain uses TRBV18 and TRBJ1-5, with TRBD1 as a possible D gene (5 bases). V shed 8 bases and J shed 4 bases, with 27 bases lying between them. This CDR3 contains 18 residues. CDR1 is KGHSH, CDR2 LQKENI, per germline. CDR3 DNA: TGTGCCAGCCCCCAGGCGCATTCACGACAGACCCTTAATCAGCCCCAGCATTTT. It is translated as CASPQAHSRQTLNQPQHF.

The CDR3 region has the DNA TGTGCCAGCAGCTTAGCTAGCGCCTCTGGAAACACCATATATTTT. Amino acids: CASSLASASGNTIYF. V usage is TRBV7-8 and J usage is TRBJ1-3, with no clear D. This CDR3 has 15 amino acids. Trimming pared 0 bases from V and 0 bases from J, leaving 6 bases between. Germline assignment: CDR1 SGHVS and CDR2 FQNEAQ.

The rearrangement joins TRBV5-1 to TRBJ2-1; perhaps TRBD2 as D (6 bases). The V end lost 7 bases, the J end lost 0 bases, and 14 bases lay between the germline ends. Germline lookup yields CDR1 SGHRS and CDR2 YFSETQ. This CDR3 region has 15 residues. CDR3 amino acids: CASWRDPSSYNEQFF. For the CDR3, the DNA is TGCGCCAGCTGGCGGGACCCGAGCTCCTACAATGAGCAGTTCTTC.

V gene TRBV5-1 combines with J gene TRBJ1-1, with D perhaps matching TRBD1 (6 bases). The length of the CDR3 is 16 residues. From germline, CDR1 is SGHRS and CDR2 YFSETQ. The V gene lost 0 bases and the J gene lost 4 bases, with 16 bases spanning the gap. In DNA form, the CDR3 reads TGCGCCAGCAGCTTGGTCGGGTCAGGGGTGAGCACTGAAGCTTTCTTT. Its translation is CASSLVGSGVSTEAFF.

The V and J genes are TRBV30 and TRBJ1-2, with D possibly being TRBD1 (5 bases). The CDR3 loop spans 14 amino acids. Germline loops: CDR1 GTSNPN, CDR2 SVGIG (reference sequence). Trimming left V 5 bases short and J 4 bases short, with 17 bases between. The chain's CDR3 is CAWDRTLGAYGYTF. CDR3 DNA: TGTGCCTGGGACCGGACACTTGGAGCCTATGGCTACACCTTC.

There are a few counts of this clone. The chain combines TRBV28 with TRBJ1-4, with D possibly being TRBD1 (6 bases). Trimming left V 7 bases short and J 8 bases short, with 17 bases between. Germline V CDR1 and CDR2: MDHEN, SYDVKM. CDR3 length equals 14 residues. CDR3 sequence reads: CASTYSQGYEKLFF. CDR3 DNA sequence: TGTGCCAGCACCTATAGTCAGGGGTACGAAAAACTGTTTTTT.